This TCR beta chain derives from a study of blood T cell repertoires in COVID-19. Study context: The United States, Italy and Spain supplied acute and convalescent COVID-19 samples. T cells, B-cell-depleted T cells, or PBMCs supplied cDNA or gDNA.

Only a few counts were recorded for this clone. Trimming left V 6 bases short and J 2 bases short, with 14 bases between. This CDR3 has 15 residues. From germline, CDR1 is KGHSH and CDR2 LQKENI. Generated by immunoSEQ multiplex PCR, the TCRdb table keeps only in-frame clones and is missing some. Among over 50,000 clones listed, around 88% were seen once. The rearrangement links TRBV18 to TRBJ2-1; D is perhaps TRBD2 (5 bases). The specimen sequenced was peripheral blood. This receptor was identified in a human donor in a cohort sampled during active COVID-19. CDR3: CASSPEQRTYNEQFF. In DNA, the CDR3 is TGTGCCAGCTCCCCGGAACAGCGGACCTACAATGAGCAGTTCTTC.